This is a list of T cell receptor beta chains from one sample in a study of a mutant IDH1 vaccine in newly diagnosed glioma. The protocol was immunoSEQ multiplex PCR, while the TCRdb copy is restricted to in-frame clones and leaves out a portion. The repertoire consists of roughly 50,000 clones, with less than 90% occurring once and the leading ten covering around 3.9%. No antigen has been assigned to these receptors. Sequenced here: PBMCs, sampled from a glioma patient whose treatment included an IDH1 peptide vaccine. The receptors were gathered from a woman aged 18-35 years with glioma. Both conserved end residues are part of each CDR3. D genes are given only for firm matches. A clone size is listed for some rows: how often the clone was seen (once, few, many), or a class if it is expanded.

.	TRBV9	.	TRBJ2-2	TGTGCCAGCAGCGAGACTGGGGTGGGCGGGGAGCTGTTTTTT	CASSETGVGGELFF
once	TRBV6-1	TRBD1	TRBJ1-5	TGTGCCAGCAGGCTCACAGGGGGGAGGCGTCAGCCCCAGCATTTT	CASRLTGGRRQPQHF
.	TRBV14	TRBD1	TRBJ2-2	TGTGCCAGCAGTTTACCGGGACAGTCGAACACCGGGGAGCTGTTTTTT	CASSLPGQSNTGELFF
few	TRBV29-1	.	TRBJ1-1	TGCAGCGTTGCGGGAGGGAAGGGTATGACTGAAGCTTTCTTT	CSVAGGKGMTEAFF
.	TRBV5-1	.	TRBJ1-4	TGCGCCAGCAGCCCATCGCCCCTGGGTGCAACTAATGAAAAACTGTTTTTT	CASSPSPLGATNEKLFF
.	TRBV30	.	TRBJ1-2	TGTGCCTCCTACGGCCGCCATTCTAACTATGGCTACACCTTC	CASYGRHSNYGYTF
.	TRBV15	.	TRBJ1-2	TGTGCCACCAGCAGAGACAGGGCTTATGACTATGGCTACACCTTC	CATSRDRAYDYGYTF
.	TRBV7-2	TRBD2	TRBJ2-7	TGTGCCAGCAGCTTCCCCGGGGGGGAGCAGTACTTC	CASSFPGGEQYF
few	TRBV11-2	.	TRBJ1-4	TGTGCCAGCAGCTTATTCGAAAAACTGTTTTTT	CASSLFEKLFF
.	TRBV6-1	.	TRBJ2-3	TGTGCCAGCAGTGAAGGGCCCACTAGCACAGATACGCAGTATTTT	CASSEGPTSTDTQYF
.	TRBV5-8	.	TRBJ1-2	TGTGCCAGCAGCCCGCTCCAAGCCCTCGCCTATGGCTACACCTTC	CASSPLQALAYGYTF
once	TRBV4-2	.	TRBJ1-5	TGTGCCAGCAGCCAAGATCGGGGCAATCAGCCCCAGCATTTT	CASSQDRGNQPQHF
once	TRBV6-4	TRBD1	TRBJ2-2	TGTGCCAGCAGTGACGGACAGGCCCAGAACACCGGGGAGCTGTTTTTT	CASSDGQAQNTGELFF
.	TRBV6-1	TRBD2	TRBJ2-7	TGTGCCAGCGCCAAGCTAGCGGGAGGGTTTTACGAGCAGTACTTC	CASAKLAGGFYEQYF
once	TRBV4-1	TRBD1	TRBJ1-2	TGCGCCAGCAGCCGACCCCGGACAGGGATCGACTATGGCTACACCTTC	CASSRPRTGIDYGYTF
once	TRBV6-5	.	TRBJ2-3	TGTGCCACAAGACGGCCTAGCACAGATACGCAGTATTTT	CATRRPSTDTQYF
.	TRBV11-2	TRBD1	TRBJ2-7	TGTGCCAGCAGCCCGGGACAGGGTCGGAACGAGCAGTACTTC	CASSPGQGRNEQYF
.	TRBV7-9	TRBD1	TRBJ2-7	TGTGCCAGCAGCTTCCCACGTCCCGGGACAGGGGGTTACGAGCAGTACTTC	CASSFPRPGTGGYEQYF
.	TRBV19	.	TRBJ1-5	TGTGCCAGTAGTATGGGGGGACCGGCTGGCAATCAGCCCCAGCATTTT	CASSMGGPAGNQPQHF
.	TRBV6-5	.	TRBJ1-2	TGTGCCAGCAGGGGACTCGGGCCTAATGGCTACACCTTC	CASRGLGPNGYTF
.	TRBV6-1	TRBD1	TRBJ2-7	TGTGCCAGCAGTGAGACAGGGTCCACCTACGAGCAGTACTTC	CASSETGSTYEQYF
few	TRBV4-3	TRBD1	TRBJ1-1	TGCGCCAGCAGCCAAATAACAGGGGGCGAAGCTTTCTTT	CASSQITGGEAFF
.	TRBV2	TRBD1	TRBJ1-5	TGTGCCAGCAGTGAAACCGGGACAGGGGGCCTGAGCAATCAGCCCCAGCATTTT	CASSETGTGGLSNQPQHF
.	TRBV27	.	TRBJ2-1	TGTGCCAGCAGTTCCGAAGCCCGCAATGAGCAGTTCTTC	CASSSEARNEQFF
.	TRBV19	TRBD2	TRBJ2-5	TGTGCCAGTAGTACCGTGACTAGCGCCCAAGAGACCCAGTACTTC	CASSTVTSAQETQYF
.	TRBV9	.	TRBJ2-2	TGTGCCAGCAGCGAGGGGGGCGGAGCCTACACCGGGGAGCTGTTTTTT	CASSEGGGAYTGELFF
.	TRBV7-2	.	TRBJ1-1	TGTGCCAGCAGCCCTCCGGGCCCTGAAGCTTTCTTT	CASSPPGPEAFF
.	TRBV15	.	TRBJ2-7	TGTGCCACCAGCAGAGAGAGGGATTTCTACGAGCAGTACTTC	CATSRERDFYEQYF
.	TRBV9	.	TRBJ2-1	TGTGCCAGCAGCGCGCCCTACAATGAGCAGTTCTTC	CASSAPYNEQFF
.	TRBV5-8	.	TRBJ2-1	TGTGCCAGCAGCTTGGGAGGGGGAAGTTACAATGAGCAGTTCTTC	CASSLGGGSYNEQFF
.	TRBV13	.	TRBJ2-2	TGTGCCAGCAGCTCGGAGGGGCTGCCCCGGGAGCTGTTTTTT	CASSSEGLPRELFF
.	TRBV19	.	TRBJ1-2	TGTGCCAGTAGTATAGCAGGGAGGGAAAACTATGGCTACACCTTC	CASSIAGRENYGYTF
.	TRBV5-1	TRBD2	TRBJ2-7	TGCGCCAGCAGCTTTGCGGGAGGGCCCGACGAGCAGTACTTC	CASSFAGGPDEQYF
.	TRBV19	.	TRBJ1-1	TGTGCCAGTACTCCGACAGTGAACACTGAAGCTTTCTTT	CASTPTVNTEAFF